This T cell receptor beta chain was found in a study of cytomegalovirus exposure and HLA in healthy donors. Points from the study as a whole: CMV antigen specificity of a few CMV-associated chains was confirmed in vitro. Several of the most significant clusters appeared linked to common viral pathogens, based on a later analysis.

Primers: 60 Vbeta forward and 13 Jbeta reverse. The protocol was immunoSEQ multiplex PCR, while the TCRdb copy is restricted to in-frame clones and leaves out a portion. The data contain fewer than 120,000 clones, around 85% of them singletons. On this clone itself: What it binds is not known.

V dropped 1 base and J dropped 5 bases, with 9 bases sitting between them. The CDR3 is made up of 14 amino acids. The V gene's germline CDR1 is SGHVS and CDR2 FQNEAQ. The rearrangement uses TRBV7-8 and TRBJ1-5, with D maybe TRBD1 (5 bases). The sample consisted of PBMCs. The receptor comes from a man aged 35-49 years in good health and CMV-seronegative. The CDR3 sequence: CASSLEGSYQPQHF. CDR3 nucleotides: TGTGCCAGCAGCTTAGAGGGGTCCTATCAGCCCCAGCATTTT.